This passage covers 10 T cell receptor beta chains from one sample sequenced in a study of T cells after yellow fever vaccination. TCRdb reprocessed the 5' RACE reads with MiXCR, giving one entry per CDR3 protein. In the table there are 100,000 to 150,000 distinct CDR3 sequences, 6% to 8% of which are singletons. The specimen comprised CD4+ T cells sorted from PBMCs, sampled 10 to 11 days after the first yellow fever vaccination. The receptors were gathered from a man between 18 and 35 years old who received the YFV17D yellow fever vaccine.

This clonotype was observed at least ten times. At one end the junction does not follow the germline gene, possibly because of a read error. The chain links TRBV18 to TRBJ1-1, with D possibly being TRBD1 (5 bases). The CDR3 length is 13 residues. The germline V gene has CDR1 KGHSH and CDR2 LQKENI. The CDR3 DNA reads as TGTGCCAGCTCACCACCCTCAGGGTCTGAGGCTTTCTTT. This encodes CASSPPSGSEAFF.

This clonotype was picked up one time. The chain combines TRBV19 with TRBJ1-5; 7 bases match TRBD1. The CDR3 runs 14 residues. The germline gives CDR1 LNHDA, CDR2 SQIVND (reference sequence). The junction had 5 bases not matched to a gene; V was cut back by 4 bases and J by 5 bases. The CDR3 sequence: CASSKDREDQPQHF. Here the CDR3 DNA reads TGTGCCAGTAGTAAAGACAGGGAAGATCAGCCCCAGCATTTT.

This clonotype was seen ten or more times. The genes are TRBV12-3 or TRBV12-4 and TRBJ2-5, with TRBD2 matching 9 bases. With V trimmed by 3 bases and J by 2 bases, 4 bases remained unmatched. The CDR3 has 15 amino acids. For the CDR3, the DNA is TGTGCCAGCAGTTTCCTAGCGGGGTCTCAAGAGACCCAGTACTTC. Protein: CASSFLAGSQETQYF.

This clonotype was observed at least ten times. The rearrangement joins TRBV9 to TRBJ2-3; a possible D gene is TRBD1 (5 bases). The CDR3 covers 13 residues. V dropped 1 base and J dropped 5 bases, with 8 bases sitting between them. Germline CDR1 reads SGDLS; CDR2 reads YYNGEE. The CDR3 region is CASSVQGVDTQYF. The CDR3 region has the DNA TGTGCCAGCAGCGTACAGGGCGTAGATACGCAGTATTTT.

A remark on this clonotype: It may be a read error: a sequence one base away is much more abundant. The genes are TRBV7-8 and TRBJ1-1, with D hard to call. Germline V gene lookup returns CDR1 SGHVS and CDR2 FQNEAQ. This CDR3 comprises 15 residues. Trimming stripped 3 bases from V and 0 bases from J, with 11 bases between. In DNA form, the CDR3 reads TGTGCCAGCAGCTTCCGACTGGAGATGAACACTGAAGCTTTCTTT. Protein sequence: CASSFRLEMNTEAFF.

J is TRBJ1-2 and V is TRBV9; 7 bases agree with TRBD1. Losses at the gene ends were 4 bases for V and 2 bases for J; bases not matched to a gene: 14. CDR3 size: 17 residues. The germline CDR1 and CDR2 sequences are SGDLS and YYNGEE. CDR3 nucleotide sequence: TGTGCCAGCAGCCCGCGAGGGGGCCCGGGCGACAACTATGGCTACACCTTC. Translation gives CASSPRGGPGDNYGYTF.

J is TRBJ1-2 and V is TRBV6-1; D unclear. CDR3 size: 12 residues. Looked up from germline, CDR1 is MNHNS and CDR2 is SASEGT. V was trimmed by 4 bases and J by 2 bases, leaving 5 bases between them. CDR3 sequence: CASSGLNYGYTF. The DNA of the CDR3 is TGTGCCAGCAGTGGATTAAACTATGGCTACACCTTC.

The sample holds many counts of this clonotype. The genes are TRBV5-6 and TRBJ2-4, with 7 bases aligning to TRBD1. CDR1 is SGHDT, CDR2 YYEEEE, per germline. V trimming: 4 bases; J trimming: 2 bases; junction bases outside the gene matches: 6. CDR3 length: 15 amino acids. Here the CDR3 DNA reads TGTGCCAGCAGCCCGCCGACAGGGACCAAAAACATTCAGTACTTC. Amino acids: CASSPPTGTKNIQYF.

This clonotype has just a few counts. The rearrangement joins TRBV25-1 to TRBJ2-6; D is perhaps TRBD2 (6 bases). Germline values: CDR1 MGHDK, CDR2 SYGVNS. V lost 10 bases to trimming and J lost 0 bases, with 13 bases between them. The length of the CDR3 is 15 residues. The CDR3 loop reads CATGTGHSGANVLTF. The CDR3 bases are TGTGCCACCGGGACTGGGCACTCTGGGGCCAACGTCCTGACTTTC.

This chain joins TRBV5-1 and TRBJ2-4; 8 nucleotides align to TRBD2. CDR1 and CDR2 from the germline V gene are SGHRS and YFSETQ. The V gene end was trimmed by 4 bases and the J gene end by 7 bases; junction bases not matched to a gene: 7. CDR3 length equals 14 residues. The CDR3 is CASSVGPGGNIQYF. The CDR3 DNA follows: TGCGCCAGCAGCGTGGGGCCGGGGGGGAACATTCAGTACTTC.